The entry that follows covers one TCR beta chain sequence. Only a few counts were recorded for this clonotype. Its antigen remains undetermined. Base qualities are missing; no much larger clone stands one base away. The data were taken from a study of patients and donors after allogeneic stem cell transplantation (dated by TCRdb to 2020 to 2021). After removal of 2 bases from V and 5 bases from J, the junction retains 10 bases not matched to a gene. In the germline V gene (reference sequence), CDR1 corresponds to DFQATT and CDR2 to SNEGSKA. The CDR3 has 15 amino acids, counting the end cysteine and phenylalanine. Only CDR3 DNA is held: 45 bases, read in frame from base 1. Library preparation was by RT-PCR. Data came from a NextSeq 550. In TCRdb, the public reads were trimmed at Q25 with fastp and aligned with MiXCR, with productive beta chains retained. Rows merge per CDR3 protein into single entries with the most common DNA and genes. This sample holds under 200,000 distinct CDR3 sequences; more than 20% were observed only once. The top ten clonotypes cover 25% to 30% of the sample.

This sequence was found in a human donor who was either an allogeneic HSCT recipient or a stem cell or donor lymphocyte infusion donor (not recorded which). It is not recorded whose cells these are; they may come from a transplant donor. The sample taken for sequencing was blood, either unsorted or a sorted T cell fraction (not recorded which). This sequence uses TRBV20-1 and TRBJ1-1, with TRBD1 matching 8 junction bases. The DNA reads TGCAGTGCTAGATCCCAGGGGGCTGATCTAACTGAAGCTTTCTTT. This is translated as CSARSQGADLTEAFF.